This T cell receptor (beta chain) came from a study of CD8 T cells in ankylosing spondylitis. CDR1 is ENHRY, CDR2 SYGVKD, per germline. Trimming stripped 0 bases from V and 6 bases from J, with 11 bases between. The CDR3 loop spans 14 amino acids. Library preparation for TCR beta used quantitative 5'-RACE with molecular barcodes. TCRdb re-called the 5' RACE reads with MiXCR, one entry per CDR3 protein. The data show nearly 250,000 distinct CDR3 sequences, roughly a third seen once. Sequenced sample: blood, either unsorted or a sorted T cell fraction (not recorded which). This chain connects TRBV10-3 to TRBJ2-5; no definite D call. This receptor was identified in a male donor with ankylosing spondylitis or in good health (not recorded which). CDR3 nucleotide sequence: TGTGCCATCAGTGAGTCAGGGAACTCTCAGACCCAGTACTTC. It encodes CAISESGNSQTQYF.